Following are 3 T cell receptor beta chains from one sample sequenced in a study of prognosis after radiotherapy for stage I lung cancer (dated by TCRdb to about 2021). This sample was sequenced with an Illumina HiSeq 3000. Two rounds of multiplex PCR on genomic DNA were used to amplify the TCR beta CDR3 region. The first PCR round used primers specific to each TRBV and TRBJ gene, and the primer sequences were filed in Chinese patent CN105087789A. TCRdb itself trimmed the public reads at Q25 with fastp, ran MiXCR and retained productive beta chains. Each entry merges the rows of one CDR3 protein and shows their most common DNA and genes. The sample table contains some 38,000 distinct CDR3 sequences; only one count was recorded for around 22% of them. Around 25% of the sample is in the top ten clones. The sample here was PBMCs, taken before or after stereotactic body radiation therapy (not recorded which). The receptors come from a donor at least 50 years old with non-small cell lung cancer.

V usage is TRBV20-1 and J usage is TRBJ2-3, with TRBD2 as a possible D gene (5 bases). V was cut by 4 bases and J by 2 bases, with 16 bases left in between. Germline loops: CDR1 DFQATT, CDR2 SNEGSKA (reference sequence). The CDR3 has 15 residues. The CDR3 bases are TGCAGTGCTATGAGGAGGCGGGTACACACAGATACGCAGTATTTT. Protein: CSAMRRRVHTDTQYF.

Ten or more counts support this clonotype. V is TRBV30 and J is TRBJ2-7; possible D gene TRBD2, 6 bases. Germline assignment: CDR1 GTSNPN and CDR2 SVGIG (reference sequence). CDR3 length: 16 amino acids. Trimming took 1 base from V and 6 from J, leaving 22 bases between them. This CDR3 reads CAWSDDPRELAFEQYF. CDR3 nucleotides: TGTGCCTGGAGTGACGACCCACGGGAGCTAGCGTTCGAGCAGTACTTC. Filled out from reference TRBV30 and TRBJ2-7, the complete variable domain reads SQTIHQWPATLVQPVGSPLSLECTVEGTSNPNLYWYRQAAGRGLQLLFYSVGIGQISSEVPQNLSASRPQDRQFILSSKKLLLSDSGFYLCAWSDDPRELAFEQYFGPGTRLTVT.

Regarding this clonotype: A much larger clone differs from this one at a single base, so this may be a read error. The V call is TRBV6-2 or TRBV6-3, the J call TRBJ1-1, with 9 bases matching TRBD1. V trimming: 8 bases; J trimming: 7 bases; junction bases outside the gene matches: 5. CDR1 is MNHEY, CDR2 SVGEGT, per germline. This CDR3 comprises 12 residues. CDR3: CASDRGFSEAFF. CDR3 in DNA: TGTGCCAGCGACAGGGGGTTTAGTGAAGCTTTCTTT.